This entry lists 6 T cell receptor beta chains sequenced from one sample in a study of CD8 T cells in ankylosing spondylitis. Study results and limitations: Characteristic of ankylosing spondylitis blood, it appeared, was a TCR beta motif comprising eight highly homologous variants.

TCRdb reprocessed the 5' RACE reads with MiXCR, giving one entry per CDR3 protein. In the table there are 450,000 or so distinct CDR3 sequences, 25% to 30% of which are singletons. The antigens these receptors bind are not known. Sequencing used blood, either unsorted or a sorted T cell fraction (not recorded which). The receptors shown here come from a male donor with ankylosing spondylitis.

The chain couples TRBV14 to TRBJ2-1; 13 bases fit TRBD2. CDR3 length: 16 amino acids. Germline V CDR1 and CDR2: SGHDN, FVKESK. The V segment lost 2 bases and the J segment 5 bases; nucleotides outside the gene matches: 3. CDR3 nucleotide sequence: TGTGCCAGCAGCCAACAGACTAGCGGGAGGAACAATGAGCAGTTCTTC. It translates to CASSQQTSGRNNEQFF.

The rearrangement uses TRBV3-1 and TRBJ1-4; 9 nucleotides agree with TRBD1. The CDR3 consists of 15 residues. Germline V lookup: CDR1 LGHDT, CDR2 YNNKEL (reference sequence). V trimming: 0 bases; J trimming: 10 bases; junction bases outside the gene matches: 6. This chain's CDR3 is CASSQDWTGDGKLFF. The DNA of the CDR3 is TGTGCCAGCAGCCAAGATTGGACAGGGGACGGAAAACTGTTTTTT.

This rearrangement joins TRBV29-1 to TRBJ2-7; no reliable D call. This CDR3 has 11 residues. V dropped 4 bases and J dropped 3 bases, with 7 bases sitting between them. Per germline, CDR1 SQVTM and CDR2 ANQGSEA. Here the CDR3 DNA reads TGCAGCGTTGGGGCCAGCTACGAGCAGTACGTC. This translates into CSVGASYEQYV.

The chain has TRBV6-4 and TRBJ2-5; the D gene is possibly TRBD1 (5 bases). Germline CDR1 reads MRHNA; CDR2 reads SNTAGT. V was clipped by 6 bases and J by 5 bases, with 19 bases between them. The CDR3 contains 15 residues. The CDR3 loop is CASSRNRLQGETQYF. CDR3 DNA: TGTGCCAGCAGCCGTAACAGGCTTCAAGGGGAGACCCAGTACTTC.

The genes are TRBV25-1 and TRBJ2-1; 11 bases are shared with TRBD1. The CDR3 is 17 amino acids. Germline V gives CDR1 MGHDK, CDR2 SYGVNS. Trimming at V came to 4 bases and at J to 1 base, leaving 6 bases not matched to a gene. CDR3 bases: TGTGCCAGCAGTGCCGGACAGGGGGCGAATTCCTACAATGAGCAGTTCTTC. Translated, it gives CASSAGQGANSYNEQFF.

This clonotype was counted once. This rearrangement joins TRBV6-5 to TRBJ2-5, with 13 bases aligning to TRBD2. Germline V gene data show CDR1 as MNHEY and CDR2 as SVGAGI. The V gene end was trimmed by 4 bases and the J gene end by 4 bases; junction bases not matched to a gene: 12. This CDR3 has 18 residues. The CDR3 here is CASSSGLAGVRGGETQYF. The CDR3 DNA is TGTGCCAGCAGTTCAGGACTAGCGGGAGTTCGAGGGGGAGAGACCCAGTACTTC.